Following are 14 T cell receptor beta chains from one sample sequenced in a study of T cell responses to AZD1222 COVID-19 vaccine. This table comes from immunoSEQ multiplex PCR, and its TCRdb copy is limited to in-frame clones, with some not included. This table holds some 95,000 clones, 89% found once. Sequences were derived from peripheral blood, sampled on day 0 of MenACWY control vaccination. These receptors were taken from an adult in good health.

This chain links TRBV19 with TRBJ2-3, with D possibly TRBD2 on 6 matching bases. Germline-derived CDR1 and CDR2 are LNHDA and SQIVND (reference sequence). The CDR3 runs 16 residues. V gave up 3 bases and J gave up 2 bases, with 15 bases separating them. CDR3 nucleotides: TGTGCCAGTAGTATTTTGTCGGCGGGGATCACAGATACGCAGTATTTT. As protein: CASSILSAGITDTQYF. The full variable domain, with the rest looked up from reference TRBV19 and TRBJ2-3, is DGGITQSPKYLFRKEGQNVTLSCEQNLNHDAMYWYRQDPGQGLRLIYYSQIVNDFQKGDIAEGYSVSREKKESFPLTVTSAQKNPTAFYLCASSILSAGITDTQYFGPGTRLTVL.

The chain employs TRBV4-3 and TRBJ1-3; TRBD1 matches at 9 bases. CDR1 and CDR2 (germline): LGHNA, YSLEER. The CDR3 is 15 residues long. With 4 bases clipped from V and 4 bases from J, the junction kept 5 bases outside the gene matches. CDR3 sequence reads: CASSPATGGGNTIYF. For the CDR3, the DNA is TGCGCCAGCAGCCCCGCCACAGGGGGCGGAAACACCATATATTTT.

The V call is TRBV12-5, the J call TRBJ2-2, with D possibly matching TRBD1 (6 bases). This CDR3 region has 13 residues. Germline CDR1 is LGHNT and CDR2 is FRNRAP. The CDR3 loop is CATNRANTGELFF. The CDR3 coding sequence is TGTGCCACTAACAGGGCGAACACCGGGGAGCTGTTTTTT.

The genes are TRBV6-2 or TRBV6-3 and TRBJ1-2, with 8 bases identical to TRBD1. The trim removed 0 bases at V and 4 bases at J, leaving 7 bases unmatched. Germline lookup yields CDR1 MNHEY and CDR2 SVGEGT. This CDR3 region has 16 residues. CDR3 region: CASSYSRQGLGYGYTF. For the CDR3, the DNA is TGTGCCAGCAGTTACTCCCGACAGGGGTTGGGCTATGGCTACACCTTC.

The chain employs TRBV2 and TRBJ2-1, with TRBD1 identical over 8 bases. V dropped 0 bases and J dropped 12; count of bases not matched to a gene: 7. In germline, CDR1 is SNHLY, CDR2 FYNNEI. The CDR3 runs 14 residues. The CDR3 reads CASSEAAGGLVQFF. In nucleotides, the CDR3 is TGTGCCAGCAGTGAAGCGGCAGGGGGCTTAGTGCAGTTCTTC.

The CDR3 loop is CAISESGGPTYEQYF. DNA for the CDR3: TGTGCCATCAGTGAGTCCGGGGGGCCCACCTACGAGCAGTACTTC. The V call is TRBV10-3, the J call TRBJ2-7, with a possible D match to TRBD2 (7 bases). V shed 0 bases and J shed 2 bases, with 11 bases lying between them. The CDR3 is 15 residues long. The germline V gene has CDR1 ENHRY and CDR2 SYGVKD.

This clone has just one count. This chain joins TRBV6-1 and TRBJ2-3; weak D call: TRBD1 (5 bases). The V and J ends lost 1 base and 6 bases respectively, with 14 bases between them. CDR1 and CDR2 from the germline V gene are MNHNS and SASEGT. The CDR3 length is 15 residues. The CDR3 DNA follows: TGTGCCAGCAGTGAAGGTCGTCAGGGCTCCGATACGCAGTATTTT. It translates to CASSEGRQGSDTQYF.

This chain joins TRBV28 and TRBJ1-3; D ambiguous. The CDR3 loop spans 14 amino acids. V gave up 5 bases and J gave up 3 bases, with 11 bases separating them. Germline CDR1 is MDHEN and CDR2 is SYDVKM. The CDR3 reads CASSPYLYGNTIYF. The CDR3 bases are TGTGCCAGCAGTCCCTATCTGTATGGAAACACCATATATTTT.

The rearrangement joins TRBV28 to TRBJ1-5, with unresolved D. Germline-derived CDR1 and CDR2 are MDHEN and SYDVKM. The V end lost 1 base, the J end lost 4 bases, and 8 bases lay between the germline ends. The length of the CDR3 is 14 residues. CDR3 in amino acids: CASSLFQLNQPQHF. CDR3 nucleotides: TGTGCCAGCAGTTTATTCCAGTTAAATCAGCCCCAGCATTTT.

This chain uses TRBV20-1 with TRBJ1-1, with D uncertain. Germline V gene lookup returns CDR1 DFQATT and CDR2 SNEGSKA (reference sequence). Trimming left V 3 bases short and J 0 bases short, with 8 bases between. There are 13 residues in the CDR3. The CDR3 nucleotides are TGCAGTGCTAGTCCGTCAGTGAACACTGAAGCTTTCTTT. It encodes CSASPSVNTEAFF.

The chain combines TRBV18 with TRBJ2-1, with 8 bases lining up with TRBD1. Unmatched junction bases numbered 16, after V lost 6 bases and J lost 6 bases. The CDR3 sequence is 17 residues long. Per germline, CDR1 KGHSH and CDR2 LQKENI. CDR3 protein: CASSQRATDRDFNEQFF. The DNA for the CDR3 is TGTGCCAGCTCGCAAAGGGCAACGGACAGGGATTTCAATGAGCAGTTCTTC.

The V call is TRBV28, the J call TRBJ1-2; the D is unclear. CDR3 length: 11 amino acids. Germline loops: CDR1 MDHEN, CDR2 SYDVKM. V was pared by 2 bases and J by 8 bases, with 6 bases between. CDR3 sequence (DNA): TGTGCCAGCAGTTTAGAGGAGGGCTACACCTTC. It translates to CASSLEEGYTF.

The genes are TRBV7-2 and TRBJ1-2; no reliable D call. Germline CDR1 reads SGHTA; CDR2 reads FQGNSA. Trimming stripped 1 base from V and 6 bases from J, with 9 bases between. There are 13 residues in the CDR3. This chain's CDR3 is CASSLVPGNGYTF. In DNA, the CDR3 is TGTGCCAGCAGCTTAGTACCGGGGAATGGCTACACCTTC.

V usage is TRBV27 and J usage is TRBJ1-2; D ambiguous. The V end was cut by 5 bases, the J end by 8 bases, with 15 bases between. The CDR3 is 13 amino acids. Germline V lookup: CDR1 MNHEY, CDR2 SMNVEV (reference sequence). CDR3 amino acids: CASSPGGFRGYTF. Here the CDR3 DNA reads TGTGCCAGCAGTCCGGGAGGGTTTAGAGGCTACACCTTC.